The T cell receptor beta chain described here comes from a study of blood T cell repertoires in COVID-19. Study in general: Italy, Spain and the United States were the sources of the convalescent and acute COVID-19 samples. PBMCs, B-cell-depleted T cells, or T cells were the source of the cDNA or gDNA that made up the material.

Method: immunoSEQ multiplex PCR; TCRdb's copy keeps in-frame clones and lacks some. The data hold about 400,000 clones, with roughly 90% observed a single time. The cohort comprised adults aged about 18 to 100 years residing in about two dozen US areas. Participant reports of clinical history set cohort assignment. V shed 4 bases and J shed 2 bases, with 12 bases lying between them. Looked up from germline, CDR1 is LGHDT and CDR2 is YNNKEL (reference sequence). The CDR3 has 14 amino acids. The clonotype comes from a woman in her thirties or forties with acute COVID-19. The J gene is TRBJ2-7, the V gene TRBV3-1 (or the pseudogene TRBV3-2); D possibly corresponds to TRBD2 (5 bases). Material: PBMCs or T cells enriched from blood (not recorded which). The CDR3 reads CASSPLLGAYEQYF. The CDR3 DNA sequence: TGTGCCAGCAGCCCACTACTCGGGGCCTACGAGCAGTACTTC.